The 7 T cell receptor beta chains below all came from one sample that was sequenced in a study of blood T cell repertoires in COVID-19. Assay: immunoSEQ multiplex PCR; the TCRdb copy retains only in-frame clones and omits some. The top ten hold roughly 2.9% of the sample, which has about 180,000 clones, around 86% seen once. The specimen sequenced was peripheral blood. Every receptor here comes from a woman aged 30 to 39 with active or convalescent COVID-19.

The V gene is TRBV10-3, the J gene TRBJ2-7, with D perhaps matching TRBD1 (6 bases). This CDR3 contains 14 residues. V was trimmed by 3 bases and J by 1 base, leaving 10 bases between them. Germline V gene sequence: CDR1 ENHRY, CDR2 SYGVKD. The CDR3 spells CAISDRDISYEQYF. CDR3 DNA: TGTGCCATCAGTGATCGGGACATATCCTACGAGCAGTACTTC.

This chain links TRBV6-1 with TRBJ2-5; D perhaps matches TRBD1 (6 bases). Trimming shortened V by 6 bases and J by 4 bases, and 15 bases separated the two germline ends. The germline V gene encodes CDR1 MNHNS and CDR2 SASEGT. This CDR3 comprises 14 residues. CDR3 DNA sequence: TGTGCCAGCAGCAATACAGGGCCTGGAGAGACCCAGTACTTC. Protein product: CASSNTGPGETQYF.

This clone was observed a single time. V gene TRBV5-1 combines with J gene TRBJ2-1; TRBD2 is a possible D gene (5 bases). The CDR3 has 16 residues. CDR1 is SGHRS and CDR2 is YFSETQ in the germline V gene. The V end lost 4 bases, the J end lost 4 bases, and 18 bases lay between the germline ends. CDR3 residues: CASSLKTSSVYNEQFF. The CDR3 coding sequence is TGCGCCAGCAGCCTTAAAACTAGTTCGGTGTACAATGAGCAGTTCTTC.

The chain carries TRBV15 and TRBJ2-1; 7 bases fit TRBD1. Germline loops: CDR1 LNHNV, CDR2 YYDKDF (reference sequence). V shed 5 bases, J shed 7 bases, and the junction held 5 bases outside the gene matches. This CDR3 spans 13 amino acids. The CDR3 bases are TGTGCCACCAGCGAGACAGGGTTTAATGAGCAGTTCTTC. It specifies CATSETGFNEQFF.

V and J are TRBV27 and TRBJ1-5, with a weak D call TRBD1 (6 bases). Between the trimmed V and J ends, which lost 5 bases and 0 bases, there was a span of 14 bases. This CDR3 has 16 amino acids. The germline gives CDR1 MNHEY, CDR2 SMNVEV (reference sequence). CDR3: CASSPRGGASNQPQHF. The DNA for the CDR3 is TGTGCCAGCAGTCCCCGGGGGGGGGCTAGCAATCAGCCCCAGCATTTT.

The J gene is TRBJ2-7, the V gene TRBV18, with a possible D match to TRBD1 (6 bases). V gave up 5 bases and J gave up 3 bases, with 17 bases separating them. This CDR3 contains 15 residues. Germline CDR1 reads KGHSH; CDR2 reads LQKENI. The CDR3 DNA follows: TGTGCCAGCTCAAGATCCCTGGGGGCGGACTACGAGCAGTACTTC. Its protein product is CASSRSLGADYEQYF.

V is TRBV25-1 and J is TRBJ2-2; the match to TRBD2 covers 7 bases. In germline, CDR1 is MGHDK, CDR2 SYGVNS. CDR3 size: 16 residues. V lost 2 bases to trimming and J lost 2 bases; unmatched junction nucleotides: 5. In DNA, the CDR3 is TGTGCCAGCAGTGAACAAGCTAGCGGAAACACCGGGGAGCTGTTTTTT. Its protein product is CASSEQASGNTGELFF.